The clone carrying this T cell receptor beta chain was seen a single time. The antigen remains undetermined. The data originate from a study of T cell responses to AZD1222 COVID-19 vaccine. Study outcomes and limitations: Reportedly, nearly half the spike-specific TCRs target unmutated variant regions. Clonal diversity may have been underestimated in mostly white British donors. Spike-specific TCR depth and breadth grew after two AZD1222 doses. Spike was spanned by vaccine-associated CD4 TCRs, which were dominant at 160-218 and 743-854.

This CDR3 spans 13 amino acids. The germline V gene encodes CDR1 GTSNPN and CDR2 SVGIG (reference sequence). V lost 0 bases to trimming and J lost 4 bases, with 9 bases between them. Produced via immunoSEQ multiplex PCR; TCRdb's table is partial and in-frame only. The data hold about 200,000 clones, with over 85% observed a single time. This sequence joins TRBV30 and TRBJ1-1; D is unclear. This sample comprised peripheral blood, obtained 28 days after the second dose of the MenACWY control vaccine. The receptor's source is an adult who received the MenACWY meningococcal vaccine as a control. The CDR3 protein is CAWSVRDGTEAFF. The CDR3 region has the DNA TGTGCCTGGAGTGTCCGGGATGGCACTGAAGCTTTCTTT.